This T cell receptor (beta chain) comes out of a study of cytotoxic CD8 clonotypes in ibrutinib-treated CLL (dated by TCRdb to about 2021). About the investigation overall: The cohort was composed of under 12 relapsed/refractory and roughly 16 treatment-naive patients; IGHV unmutated status was identified in under 18 patients. On average, each sample had 255,043 productive templates and 100,000 or so productive rearrangements. Response samples were obtained after a median of around 11 months of treatment, with a range of roughly 6 to 40 months. Every sample from remission and from progressive disease was obtained while the patients were still on ibrutinib. Cryopreserved peripheral blood mononuclear cells were collected before treatment, at response, and at either disease progression or sustained remission. Partial responses were observed in about 25 patients and complete responses in 2; after a median follow-up of around 68 months, remission was maintained in 14 patients and progression was observed in some twelve. Longitudinal samples were available for about 30% of the roughly 86 trial participants.

Its CDR3 holds 13 amino acids, cysteine through phenylalanine. CDR3 DNA only is kept here, 39 bases in frame from base 1. The germline V gene specifies SGHTA as CDR1 and FQGTGA as CDR2. Between the V and J ends, shortened by 5 bases and 0 bases respectively, the junction contains 7 bases. Each clonotype received, on average, approximately 9.9x coverage in deep resolution sequencing performed on a MiSeq, where the target depth lay between 1 in 1 million and 1 in 200,000 T cells. The immunoSEQ hsTCRB Kit was used to generate TCR beta libraries. As for how the authors treated the data: ImmunoSEQ Data Assistant and ImmunoSEQ Analyzer were used for data analysis, and V, D and J genes were assigned according to IMGT definitions. Clonality, which ranges from 0 to 1, was calculated as one minus the normalized Shannon entropy of productive rearrangement frequencies. Only overrepresented clonotypes making up at least 0.05% of the repertoire of each patient were included in the public clonotype analysis. About a dozen age-matched healthy donor repertoires from immuneACCESS served as clonality controls. The clones in this table, taken by TCRdb from immuneACCESS, are in-frame only. Not every clone is retained; where verified, under half of the shortfall comes from an unresolved V gene, and the cause of the rest is unknown. V, J and clone size were drawn from that table, and D and trimming were deduced from the DNA. Within this sample are about 140,000 clones, with less than 95% of them counted one time only. The top ten hold roughly a tenth of the sample.

Remarks on this clone: Its cognate antigen has yet to be identified. Base-call qualities are not available, and no considerably larger clone is one nucleotide away.

Overall study outcomes, separate from this receptor: Sampling times were not matched between patients in sustained remission and patients whose disease was progressing, and lymph node repertoires were not examined. At baseline, clonality was higher than in age-matched healthy donors and showed a strong correlation with circulating CD8+ T-cell counts. Public clonotypes were rare and either contracted or stayed stable during treatment, and the rise in clonality at ibrutinib response reflected the expansion of private clonotypes. At ibrutinib response clonality went up, during sustained remission it held steady, and at progression it dropped back toward baseline.

What this sample's time point label stands for: approximately eleven months on ibrutinib. For TCR beta library preparation, approximately 2.2 micrograms of genomic DNA were isolated from cryopreserved PBMCs. High-throughput TCR beta sequencing was performed on longitudinal blood samples from CLL patients receiving ibrutinib monotherapy. Patients were enrolled in a phase 2 open-label single-center ibrutinib monotherapy trial. The receptor was isolated from a human donor with chronic lymphocytic leukemia. The specimen comprised PBMCs, sampled after 12 months of ibrutinib treatment. This chain joins TRBV7-3 to TRBJ1-1, with no confident D gene call. The DNA is TGTGCCAGCAGCCGTAATATGAACACTGAAGCTTTCTTT. It is translated as CASSRNMNTEAFF.